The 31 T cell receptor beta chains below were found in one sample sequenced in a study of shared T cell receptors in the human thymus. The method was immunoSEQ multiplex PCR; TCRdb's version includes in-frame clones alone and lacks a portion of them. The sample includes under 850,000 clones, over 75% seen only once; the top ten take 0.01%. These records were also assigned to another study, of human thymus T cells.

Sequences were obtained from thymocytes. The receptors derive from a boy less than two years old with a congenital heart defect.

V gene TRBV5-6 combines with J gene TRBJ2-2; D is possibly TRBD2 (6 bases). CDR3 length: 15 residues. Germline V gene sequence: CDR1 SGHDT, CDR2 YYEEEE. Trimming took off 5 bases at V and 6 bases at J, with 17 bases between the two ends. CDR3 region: CASRLRGWGAGELFF. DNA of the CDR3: TGTGCCAGCAGACTGCGGGGCTGGGGGGCCGGGGAGCTGTTTTTT. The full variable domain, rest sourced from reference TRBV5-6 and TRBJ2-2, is DAGVTQSPTHLIKTRGQQVTLRCSPKSGHDTVSWYQQALGQGPQFIFQYYEEEERQRGNFPDRFSGHQFPNYSSELNVNALLLGDSALYLCASRLRGWGAGELFFGEGSRLTVL.

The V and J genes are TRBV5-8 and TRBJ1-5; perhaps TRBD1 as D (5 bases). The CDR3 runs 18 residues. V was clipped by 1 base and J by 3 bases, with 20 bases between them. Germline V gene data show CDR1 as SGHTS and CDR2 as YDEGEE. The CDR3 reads CASSLCKHQKGVNQPQHF. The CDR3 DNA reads TGTGCCAGCAGCTTGTGTAAACACCAAAAAGGGGTCAATCAGCCCCAGCATTTT.

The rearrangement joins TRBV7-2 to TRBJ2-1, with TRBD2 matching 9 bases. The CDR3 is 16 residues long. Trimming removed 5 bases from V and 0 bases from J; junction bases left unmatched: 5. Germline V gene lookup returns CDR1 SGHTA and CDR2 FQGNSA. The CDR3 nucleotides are TGTGCCAGCAGCACCCTAGCGGGATGCTCCTACAATGAGCAGTTCTTC. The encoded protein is CASSTLAGCSYNEQFF.

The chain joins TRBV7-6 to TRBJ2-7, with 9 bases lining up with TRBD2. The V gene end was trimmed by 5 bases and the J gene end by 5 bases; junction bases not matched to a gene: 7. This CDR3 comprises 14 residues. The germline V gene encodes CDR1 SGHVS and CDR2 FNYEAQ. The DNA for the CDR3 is TGTGCCAGCAGCACAGGGACTAGCTTGGACGAGCAGTACTTC. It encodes CASSTGTSLDEQYF.

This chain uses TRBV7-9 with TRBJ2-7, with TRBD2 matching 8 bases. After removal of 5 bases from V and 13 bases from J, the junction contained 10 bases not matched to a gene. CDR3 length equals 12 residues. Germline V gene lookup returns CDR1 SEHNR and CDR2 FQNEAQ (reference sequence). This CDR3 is CASSPSCGGLYF. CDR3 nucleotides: TGTGCCAGCAGCCCCTCGTGCGGGGGGCTCTACTTC.

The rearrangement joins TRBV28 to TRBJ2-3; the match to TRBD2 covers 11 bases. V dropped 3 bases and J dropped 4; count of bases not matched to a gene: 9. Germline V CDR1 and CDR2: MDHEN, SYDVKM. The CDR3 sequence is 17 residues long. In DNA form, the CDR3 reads TGTGCCAGCAGTTTGGCTAGCGGGAGGAGACGGGCAGATACGCAGTATTTT. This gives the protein CASSLASGRRRADTQYF. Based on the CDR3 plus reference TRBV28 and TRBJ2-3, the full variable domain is DVKVTQSSRYLVKRTGEKVFLECVQDMDHENMFWYRQDPGLGLRLIYFSYDVKMKEKGDIPEGYSVSREKKERFSLILESASTNQTSMYLCASSLASGRRRADTQYFGPGTRLTVL.

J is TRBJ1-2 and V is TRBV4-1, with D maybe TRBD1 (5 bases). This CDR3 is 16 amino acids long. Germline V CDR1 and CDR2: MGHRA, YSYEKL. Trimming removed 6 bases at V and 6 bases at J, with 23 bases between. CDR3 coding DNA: TGCGCCAGCAGTGACCGGGCCCCGGCAGGGATTAATGGCTACACCTTC. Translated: CASSDRAPAGINGYTF.

CDR3 in amino acids: CASSSGTRGQTQYF. The CDR3 bases are TGTGCCAGCAGCTCCGGGACTAGGGGGCAGACCCAGTACTTC. The chain links TRBV6-5 to TRBJ2-5; tentative D call: TRBD2 (8 bases). V was clipped by 6 bases and J by 6 bases, with 17 bases between them. Germline CDR1 is MNHEY and CDR2 is SVGAGI. The CDR3 sequence is 14 residues long.

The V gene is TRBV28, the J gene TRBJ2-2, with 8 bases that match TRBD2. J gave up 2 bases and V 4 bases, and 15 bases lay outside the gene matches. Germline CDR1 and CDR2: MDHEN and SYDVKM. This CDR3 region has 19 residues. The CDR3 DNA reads TGTGCCAGCAGTTCGGGAGGGGGACACCAACTAGGCAACACCGGGGAGCTGTTTTTT. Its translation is CASSSGGGHQLGNTGELFF. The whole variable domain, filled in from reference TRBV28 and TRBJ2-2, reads DVKVTQSSRYLVKRTGEKVFLECVQDMDHENMFWYRQDPGLGLRLIYFSYDVKMKEKGDIPEGYSVSREKKERFSLILESASTNQTSMYLCASSSGGGHQLGNTGELFFGEGSRLTVL.

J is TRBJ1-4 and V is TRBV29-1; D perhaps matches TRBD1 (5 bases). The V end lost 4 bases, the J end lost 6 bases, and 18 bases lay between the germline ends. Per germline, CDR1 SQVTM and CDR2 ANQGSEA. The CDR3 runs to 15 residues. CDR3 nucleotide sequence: TGCAGCGTTGTTACTGGCGCAGGGTATCATGAAAAACTGTTTTTT. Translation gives CSVVTGAGYHEKLFF.

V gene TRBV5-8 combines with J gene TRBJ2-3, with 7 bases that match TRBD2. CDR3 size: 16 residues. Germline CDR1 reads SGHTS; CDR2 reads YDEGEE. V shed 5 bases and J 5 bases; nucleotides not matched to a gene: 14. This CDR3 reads CASSPARAGEGDTQYF. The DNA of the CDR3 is TGTGCCAGCAGTCCCGCCCGCGCGGGAGAAGGAGATACGCAGTATTTT.

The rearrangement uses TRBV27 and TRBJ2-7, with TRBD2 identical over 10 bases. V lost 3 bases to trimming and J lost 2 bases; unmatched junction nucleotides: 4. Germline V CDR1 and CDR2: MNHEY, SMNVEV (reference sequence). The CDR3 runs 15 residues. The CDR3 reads CASSFKAGGPYEQYF. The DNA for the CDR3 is TGTGCCAGCAGTTTCAAAGCGGGAGGGCCCTACGAGCAGTACTTC.

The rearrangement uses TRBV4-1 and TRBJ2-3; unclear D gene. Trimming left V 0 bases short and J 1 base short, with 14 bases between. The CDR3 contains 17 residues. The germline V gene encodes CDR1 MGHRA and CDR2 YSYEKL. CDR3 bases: TGCGCCAGCAGCCAAGATGACTCCCATCCCTGCACAGATACGCAGTATTTT. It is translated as CASSQDDSHPCTDTQYF.

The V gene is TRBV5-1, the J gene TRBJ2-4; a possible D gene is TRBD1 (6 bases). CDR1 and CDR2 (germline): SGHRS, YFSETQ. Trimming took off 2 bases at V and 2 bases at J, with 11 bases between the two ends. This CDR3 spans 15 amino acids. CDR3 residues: CASSFKGVSKNIQYF. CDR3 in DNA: TGCGCCAGCAGCTTCAAGGGGGTATCCAAAAACATTCAGTACTTC.

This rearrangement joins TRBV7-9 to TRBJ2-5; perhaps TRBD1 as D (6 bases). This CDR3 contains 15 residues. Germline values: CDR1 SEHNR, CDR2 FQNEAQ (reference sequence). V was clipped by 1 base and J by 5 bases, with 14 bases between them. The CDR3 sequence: CASSLGGQGWETQYF. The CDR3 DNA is TGTGCCAGCAGCTTAGGGGGGCAGGGATGGGAGACCCAGTACTTC.

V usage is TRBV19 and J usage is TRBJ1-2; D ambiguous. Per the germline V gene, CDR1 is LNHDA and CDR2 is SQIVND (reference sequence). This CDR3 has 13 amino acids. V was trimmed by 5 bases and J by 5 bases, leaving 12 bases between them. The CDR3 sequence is CASSLKTGYGYTF. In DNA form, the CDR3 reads TGTGCCAGTAGTCTCAAGACGGGTTATGGCTACACCTTC.

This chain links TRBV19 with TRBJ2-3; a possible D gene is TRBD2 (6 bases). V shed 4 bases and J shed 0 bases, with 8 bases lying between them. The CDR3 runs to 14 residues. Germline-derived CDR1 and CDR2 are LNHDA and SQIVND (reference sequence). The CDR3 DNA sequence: TGTGCCAGTAGTAGCGGGGTCAGCACAGATACGCAGTATTTT. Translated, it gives CASSSGVSTDTQYF.

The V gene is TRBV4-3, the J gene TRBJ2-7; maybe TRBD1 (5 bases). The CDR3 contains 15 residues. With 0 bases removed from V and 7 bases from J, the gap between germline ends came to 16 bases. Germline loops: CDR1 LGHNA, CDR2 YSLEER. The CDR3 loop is CASSQDRRVVVEQYF. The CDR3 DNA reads TGCGCCAGCAGCCAAGATCGCAGGGTGGTGGTGGAGCAGTACTTC.

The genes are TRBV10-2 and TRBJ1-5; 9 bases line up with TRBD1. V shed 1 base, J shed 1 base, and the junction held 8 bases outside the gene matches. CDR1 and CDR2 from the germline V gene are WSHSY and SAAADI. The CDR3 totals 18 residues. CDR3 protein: CASSELTGGSPSNQPQHF. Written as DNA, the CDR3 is TGCGCCAGCAGTGAGTTGACAGGGGGGTCCCCAAGCAATCAGCCCCAGCATTTT.

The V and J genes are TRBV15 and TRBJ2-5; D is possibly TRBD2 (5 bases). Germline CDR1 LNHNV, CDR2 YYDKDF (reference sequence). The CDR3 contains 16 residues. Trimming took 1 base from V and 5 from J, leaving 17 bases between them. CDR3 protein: CATSRVGKRTWETQYF. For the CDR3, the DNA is TGTGCCACCAGCAGAGTGGGTAAGCGGACCTGGGAGACCCAGTACTTC.

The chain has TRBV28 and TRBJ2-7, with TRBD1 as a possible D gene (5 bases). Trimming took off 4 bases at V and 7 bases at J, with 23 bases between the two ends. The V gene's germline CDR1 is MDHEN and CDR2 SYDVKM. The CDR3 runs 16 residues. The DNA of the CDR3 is TGTGCCAGCAGTTCACGAAGGGGTAATGGCCATCGGGAGCAGTACTTC. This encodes CASSSRRGNGHREQYF.

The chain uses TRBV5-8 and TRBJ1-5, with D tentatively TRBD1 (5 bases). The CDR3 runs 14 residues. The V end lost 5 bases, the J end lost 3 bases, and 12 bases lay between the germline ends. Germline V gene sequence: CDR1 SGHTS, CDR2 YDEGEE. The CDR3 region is CASRDIHPNQPQHF. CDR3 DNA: TGTGCCAGCAGGGACATCCACCCCAATCAGCCCCAGCATTTT.

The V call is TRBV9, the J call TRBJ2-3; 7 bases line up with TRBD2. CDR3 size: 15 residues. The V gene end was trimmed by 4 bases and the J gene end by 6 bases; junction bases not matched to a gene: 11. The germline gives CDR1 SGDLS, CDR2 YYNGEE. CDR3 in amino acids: CASSFLGGGEDTQYF. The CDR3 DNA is TGTGCCAGCAGCTTTCTAGGCGGGGGAGAGGATACGCAGTATTTT. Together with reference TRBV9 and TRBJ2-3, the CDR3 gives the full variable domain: DSGVTQTPKHLITATGQRVTLRCSPRSGDLSVYWYQQSLDQGLQFLIQYYNGEERAKGNILERFSAQQFPDLHSELNLSSLELGDSALYFCASSFLGGGEDTQYFGPGTRLTVL.

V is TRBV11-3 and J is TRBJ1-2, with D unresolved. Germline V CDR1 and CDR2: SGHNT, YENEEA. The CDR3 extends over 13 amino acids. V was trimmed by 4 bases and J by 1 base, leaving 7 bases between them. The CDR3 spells CASSSEVNYGYTF. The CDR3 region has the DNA TGTGCCAGCAGCTCGGAGGTTAACTATGGCTACACCTTC.

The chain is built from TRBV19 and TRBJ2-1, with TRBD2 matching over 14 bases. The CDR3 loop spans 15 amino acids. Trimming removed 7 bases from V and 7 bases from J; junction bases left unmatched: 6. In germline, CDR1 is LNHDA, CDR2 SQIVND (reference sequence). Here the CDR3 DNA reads TGTGCCAGTACCAAGGGACTAGCGGGAGAGAATGAGCAGTTCTTC. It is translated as CASTKGLAGENEQFF.

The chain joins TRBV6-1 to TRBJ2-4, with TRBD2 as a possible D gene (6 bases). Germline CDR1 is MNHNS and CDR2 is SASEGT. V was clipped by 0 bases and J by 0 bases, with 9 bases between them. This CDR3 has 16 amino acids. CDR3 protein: CASSEAAGQAKNIQYF. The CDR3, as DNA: TGTGCCAGCAGTGAAGCAGCGGGTCAAGCCAAAAACATTCAGTACTTC.

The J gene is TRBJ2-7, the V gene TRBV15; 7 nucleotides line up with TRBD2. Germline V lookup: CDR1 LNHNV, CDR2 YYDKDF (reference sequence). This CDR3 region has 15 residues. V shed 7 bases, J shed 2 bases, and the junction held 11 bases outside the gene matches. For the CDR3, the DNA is TGTGCCACCAATAGGGCTCGGGAGGAGCCCTACGAGCAGTACTTC. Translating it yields CATNRAREEPYEQYF.

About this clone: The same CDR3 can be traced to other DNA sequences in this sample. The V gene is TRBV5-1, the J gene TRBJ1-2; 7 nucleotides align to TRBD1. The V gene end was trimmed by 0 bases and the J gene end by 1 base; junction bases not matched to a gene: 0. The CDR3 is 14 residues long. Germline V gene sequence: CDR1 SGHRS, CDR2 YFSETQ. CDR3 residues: CASSLGQGNYGYTF. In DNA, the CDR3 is TGCGCCAGCAGCTTGGGACAGGGTAACTATGGCTACACCTTC.

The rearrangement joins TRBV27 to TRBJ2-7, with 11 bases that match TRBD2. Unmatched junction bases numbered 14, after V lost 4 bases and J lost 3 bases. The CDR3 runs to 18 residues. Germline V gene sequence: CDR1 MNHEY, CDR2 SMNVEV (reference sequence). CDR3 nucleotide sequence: TGTGCCAGCAGTTCCCCCGGGACTAGCGGTCGGGCCCTCTACGAGCAGTACTTC. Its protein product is CASSSPGTSGRALYEQYF.

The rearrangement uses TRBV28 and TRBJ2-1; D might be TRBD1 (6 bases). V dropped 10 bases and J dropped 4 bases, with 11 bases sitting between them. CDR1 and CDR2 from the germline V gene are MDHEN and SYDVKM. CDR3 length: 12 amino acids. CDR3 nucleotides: TGTGCCATCCGGGGACAATACAATGAGCAGTTCTTC. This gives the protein CAIRGQYNEQFF.

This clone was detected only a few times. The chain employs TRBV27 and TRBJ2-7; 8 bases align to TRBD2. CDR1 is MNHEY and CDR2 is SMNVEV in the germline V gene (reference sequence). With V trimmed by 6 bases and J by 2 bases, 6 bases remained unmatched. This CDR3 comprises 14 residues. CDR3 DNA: TGTGCCAGCAGCCCTAAGCGGGGGCCCTACGAGCAGTACTTC. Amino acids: CASSPKRGPYEQYF.